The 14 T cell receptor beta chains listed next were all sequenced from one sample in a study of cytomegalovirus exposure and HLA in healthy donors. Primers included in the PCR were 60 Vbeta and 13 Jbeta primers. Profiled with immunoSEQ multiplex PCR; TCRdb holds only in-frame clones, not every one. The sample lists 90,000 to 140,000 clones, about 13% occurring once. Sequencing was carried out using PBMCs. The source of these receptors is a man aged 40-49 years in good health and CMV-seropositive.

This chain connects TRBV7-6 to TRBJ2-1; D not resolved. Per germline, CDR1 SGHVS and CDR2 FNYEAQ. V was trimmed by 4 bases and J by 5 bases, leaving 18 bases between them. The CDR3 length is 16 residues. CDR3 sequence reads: CASSSRRWARNNEQFF. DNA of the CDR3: TGTGCCAGCAGCTCGCGTAGGTGGGCACGAAACAATGAGCAGTTCTTC.

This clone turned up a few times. The CDR3 region has the DNA TGCGCCAGCAGCAGGGGGACAGTAAGTGGAGGGGCCCAGTACTTC. Translated, it gives CASSRGTVSGGAQYF. V is TRBV4-1 and J is TRBJ2-5; perhaps TRBD1 as D (7 bases). The CDR3 is 15 amino acids. Trimming took 5 bases from V and 9 from J, leaving 22 bases between them. CDR1 MGHRA and CDR2 YSYEKL come from the germline V gene.

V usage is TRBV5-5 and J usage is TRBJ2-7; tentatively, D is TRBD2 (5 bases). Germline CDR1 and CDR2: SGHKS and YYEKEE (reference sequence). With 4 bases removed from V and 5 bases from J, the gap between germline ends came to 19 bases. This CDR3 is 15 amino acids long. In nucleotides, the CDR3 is TGTGCCAGCAGCGTCTCAGGAGGAGAGGCGCACGAGCAGTACTTC. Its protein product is CASSVSGGEAHEQYF.

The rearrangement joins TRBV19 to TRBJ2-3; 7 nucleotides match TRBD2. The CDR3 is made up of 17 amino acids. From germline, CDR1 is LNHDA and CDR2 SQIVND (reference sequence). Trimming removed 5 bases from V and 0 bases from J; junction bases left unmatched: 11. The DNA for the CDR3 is TGTGCCAGTAGTCAGGTCCGCGGGAGAGGGAGCACAGATACGCAGTATTTT. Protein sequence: CASSQVRGRGSTDTQYF.

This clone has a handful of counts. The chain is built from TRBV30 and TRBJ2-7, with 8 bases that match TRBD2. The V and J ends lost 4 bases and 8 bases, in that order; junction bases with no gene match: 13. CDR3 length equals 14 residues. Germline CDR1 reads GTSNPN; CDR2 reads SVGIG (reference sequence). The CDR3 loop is CAWKGERESGQQYF. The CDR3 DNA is TGTGCCTGGAAGGGAGAGCGGGAGTCGGGTCAGCAGTACTTC.

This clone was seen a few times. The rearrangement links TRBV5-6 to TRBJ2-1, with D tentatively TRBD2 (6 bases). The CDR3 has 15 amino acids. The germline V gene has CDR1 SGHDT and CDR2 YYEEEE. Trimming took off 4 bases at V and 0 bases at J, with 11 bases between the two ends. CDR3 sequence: CASSTGLSSYNEQFF. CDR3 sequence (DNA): TGTGCCAGCAGCACGGGACTCAGCTCCTACAATGAGCAGTTCTTC.

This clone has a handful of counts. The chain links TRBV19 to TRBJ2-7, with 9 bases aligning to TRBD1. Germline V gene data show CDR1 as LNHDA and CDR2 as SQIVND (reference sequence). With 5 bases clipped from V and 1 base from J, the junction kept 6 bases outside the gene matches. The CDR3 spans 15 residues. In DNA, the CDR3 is TGTGCCAGTAGTCCACTCGACAGGGGGTCCTACGAGCAGTACTTC. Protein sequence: CASSPLDRGSYEQYF.

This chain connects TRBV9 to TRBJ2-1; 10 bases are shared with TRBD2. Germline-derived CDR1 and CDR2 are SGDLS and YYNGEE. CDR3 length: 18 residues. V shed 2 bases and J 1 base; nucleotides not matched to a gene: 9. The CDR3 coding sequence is TGTGCCAGCAGCGTTTCACTAGCGGGAATTCTTTCCTACAATGAGCAGTTCTTC. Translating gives CASSVSLAGILSYNEQFF.

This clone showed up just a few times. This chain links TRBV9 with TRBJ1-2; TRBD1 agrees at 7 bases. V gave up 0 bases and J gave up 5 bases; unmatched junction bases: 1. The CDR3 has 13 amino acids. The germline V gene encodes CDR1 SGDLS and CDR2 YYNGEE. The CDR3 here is CASSVEGAYGYTF. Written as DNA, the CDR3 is TGTGCCAGCAGCGTAGAGGGGGCTTATGGCTACACCTTC.

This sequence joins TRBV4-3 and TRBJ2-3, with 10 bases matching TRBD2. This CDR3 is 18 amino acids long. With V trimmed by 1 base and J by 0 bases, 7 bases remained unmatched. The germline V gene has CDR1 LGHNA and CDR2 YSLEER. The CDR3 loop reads CASSQGLAGGSSTDTQYF. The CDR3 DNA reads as TGCGCCAGCAGCCAAGGATTAGCGGGGGGATCTAGCACAGATACGCAGTATTTT.

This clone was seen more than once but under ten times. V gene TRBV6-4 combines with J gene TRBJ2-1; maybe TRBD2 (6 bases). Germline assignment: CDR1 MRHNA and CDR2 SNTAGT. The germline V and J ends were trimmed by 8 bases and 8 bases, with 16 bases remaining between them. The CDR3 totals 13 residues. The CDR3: CASASGVIHEQFF. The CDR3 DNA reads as TGTGCCAGCGCATCGGGAGTAATCCATGAGCAGTTCTTC.

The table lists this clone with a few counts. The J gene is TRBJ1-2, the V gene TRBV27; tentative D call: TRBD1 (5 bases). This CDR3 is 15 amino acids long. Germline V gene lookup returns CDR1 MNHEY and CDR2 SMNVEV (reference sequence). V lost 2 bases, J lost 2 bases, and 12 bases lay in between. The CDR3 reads CASSLTAGPNYGYTF. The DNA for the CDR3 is TGTGCCAGCAGTTTAACGGCGGGACCGAACTATGGCTACACCTTC.

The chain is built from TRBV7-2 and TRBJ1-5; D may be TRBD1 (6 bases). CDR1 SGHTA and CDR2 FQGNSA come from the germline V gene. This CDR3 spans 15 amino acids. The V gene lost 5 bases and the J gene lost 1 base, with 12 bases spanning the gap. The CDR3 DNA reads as TGTGCCAGCAGCCCGCAGACAGGAAGCAATCAGCCCCAGCATTTT. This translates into CASSPQTGSNQPQHF. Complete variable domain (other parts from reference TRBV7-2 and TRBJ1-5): GAGVSQSPSNKVTEKGKDVELRCDPISGHTALYWYRQSLGQGLEFLIYFQGNSAPDKSGLPSDRFSAERTGGSVSTLTIQRTQQEDSAVYLCASSPQTGSNQPQHFGDGTRLSIL.

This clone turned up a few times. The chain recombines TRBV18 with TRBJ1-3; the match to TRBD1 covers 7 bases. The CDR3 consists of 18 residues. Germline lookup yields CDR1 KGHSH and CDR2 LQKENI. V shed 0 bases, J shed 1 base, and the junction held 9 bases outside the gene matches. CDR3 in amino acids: CASSPPVAETGSGNTIYF. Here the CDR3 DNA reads TGTGCCAGCTCACCACCGGTCGCGGAGACAGGGTCTGGAAACACCATATATTTT.